This T cell receptor beta chain was sequenced for a study of T cell repertoires in cytomegalovirus infection. Study context: Peptides in the study included HLA-C-restricted and HLA-B-restricted CMV epitopes. Matching HLA type and CMV infection were both indicated by public TCR beta signatures.

Concerning this clonotype: Antigen: not known.

Germline CDR1 SEHNR, CDR2 FQNEAQ (reference sequence). V was clipped by 7 bases and J by 1 base, with 13 bases between them. This CDR3 is 14 amino acids long. Notes on the study in general: Dominating the ex vivo response were HLA-C-restricted CMV-specific TCR beta clonotypes. CMV carriers having the relevant HLA were flagged by cumulative public TCR beta family frequency.

MiXCR was run by TCRdb on the reads, yielding one entry per CDR3 protein. The data show roughly 990,000 distinct CDR3 sequences, around 31% seen once. This sample comprised cultured CD8+ T cells from PBMCs, obtained from culture after CMV antigen stimulation. The chain links TRBV7-9 to TRBJ2-5, with D perhaps TRBD1 (5 bases). This TCR was recovered from a human donor in good health (CMV status not recorded). Some clones in this sample may be carry-over from other donors' samples. CDR3 bases: TGTGCCAGCACAATAAGGGGTCCCCAAGAGACCCAGTACTTC. It encodes CASTIRGPQETQYF. Based on the CDR3 plus reference TRBV7-9 and TRBJ2-5, the full variable domain is DTGVSQNPRHKITKRGQNVTFRCDPISEHNRLYWYRQTLGQGPEFLTYFQNEAQLEKSRLLSDRFSAERPKGSFSTLEIQRTEQGDSAMYLCASTIRGPQETQYFGPGTRLLVL.